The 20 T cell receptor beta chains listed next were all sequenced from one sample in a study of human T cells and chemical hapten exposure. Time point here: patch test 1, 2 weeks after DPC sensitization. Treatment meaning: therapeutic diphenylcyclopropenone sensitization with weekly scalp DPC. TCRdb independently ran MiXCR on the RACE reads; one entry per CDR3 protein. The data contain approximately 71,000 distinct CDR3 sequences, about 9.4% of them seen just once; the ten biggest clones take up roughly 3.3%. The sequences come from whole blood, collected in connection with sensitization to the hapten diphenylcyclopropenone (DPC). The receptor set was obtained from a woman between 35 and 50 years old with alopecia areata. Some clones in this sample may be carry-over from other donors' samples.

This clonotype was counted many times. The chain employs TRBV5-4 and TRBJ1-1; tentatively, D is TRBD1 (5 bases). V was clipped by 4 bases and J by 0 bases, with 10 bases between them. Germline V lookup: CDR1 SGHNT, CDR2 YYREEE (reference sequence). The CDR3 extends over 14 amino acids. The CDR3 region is CASSLDSLNTEAFF. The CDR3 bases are TGTGCCAGCAGCCTCGACAGCTTGAACACTGAAGCTTTCTTT.

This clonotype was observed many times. CDR3 nucleotide sequence: TGTGCCAGCCAAACTAAGACGGGAAGCTCCTACAATGAGCAGTTCTTC. As protein: CASQTKTGSSYNEQFF. The chain couples TRBV6-6 to TRBJ2-1, with D perhaps TRBD2 (5 bases). The CDR3 sequence is 16 residues long. V was trimmed by 8 bases and J by 0 bases, leaving 17 bases between them. Germline CDR1 reads MNHNY; CDR2 reads SVGAGI (reference sequence).

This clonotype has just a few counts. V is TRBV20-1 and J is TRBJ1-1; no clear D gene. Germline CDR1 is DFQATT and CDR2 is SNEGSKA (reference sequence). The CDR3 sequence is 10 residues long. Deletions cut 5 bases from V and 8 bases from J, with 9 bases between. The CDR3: CSALGLEAFF. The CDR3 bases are TGCAGTGCTCTAGGATTAGAAGCTTTCTTT.

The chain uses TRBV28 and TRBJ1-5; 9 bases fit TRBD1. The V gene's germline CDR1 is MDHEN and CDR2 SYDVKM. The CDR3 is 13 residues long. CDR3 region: CADGQGYRQPQHF. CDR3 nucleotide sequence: TGTGCTGACGGACAGGGGTATCGTCAGCCCCAGCATTTT.

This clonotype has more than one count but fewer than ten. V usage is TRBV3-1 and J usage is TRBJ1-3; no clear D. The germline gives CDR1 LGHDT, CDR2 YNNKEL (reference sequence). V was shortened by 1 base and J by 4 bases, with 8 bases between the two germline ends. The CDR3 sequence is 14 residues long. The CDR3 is CASSQALGGNTIYF. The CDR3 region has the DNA TGTGCCAGCAGCCAAGCGCTGGGCGGAAACACCATATATTTT.

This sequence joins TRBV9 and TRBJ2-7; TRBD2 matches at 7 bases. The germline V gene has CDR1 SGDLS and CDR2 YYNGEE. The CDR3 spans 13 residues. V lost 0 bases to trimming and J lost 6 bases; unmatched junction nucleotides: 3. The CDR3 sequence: CASSVAREGEQYF. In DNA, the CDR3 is TGTGCCAGCAGCGTAGCCAGGGAGGGCGAGCAGTACTTC.

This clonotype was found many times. The CDR3, as DNA: TGTGCCAGCAGGTTTACCCCCACAGATACGCAGTATTTT. Amino acid sequence: CASRFTPTDTQYF. The V call is TRBV7-2, the J call TRBJ2-3; D gene uncertain. Trimming took off 6 bases at V and 2 bases at J, with 9 bases between the two ends. This CDR3 comprises 13 residues. The V gene's germline CDR1 is SGHTA and CDR2 FQGNSA.

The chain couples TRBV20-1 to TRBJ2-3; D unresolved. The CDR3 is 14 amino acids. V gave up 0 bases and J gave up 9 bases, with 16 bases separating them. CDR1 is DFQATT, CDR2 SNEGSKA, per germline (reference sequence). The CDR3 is CSARDSFVSPTQYF. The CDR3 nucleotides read TGCAGTGCTAGAGATTCTTTTGTTAGCCCCACGCAGTATTTT.

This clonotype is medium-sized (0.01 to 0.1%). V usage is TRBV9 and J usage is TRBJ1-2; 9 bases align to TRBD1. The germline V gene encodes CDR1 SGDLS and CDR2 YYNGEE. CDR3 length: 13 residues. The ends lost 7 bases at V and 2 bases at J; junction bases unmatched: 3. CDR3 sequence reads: CASPGQGNYGYTF. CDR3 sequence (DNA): TGTGCCAGCCCTGGACAGGGGAACTATGGCTACACCTTC.

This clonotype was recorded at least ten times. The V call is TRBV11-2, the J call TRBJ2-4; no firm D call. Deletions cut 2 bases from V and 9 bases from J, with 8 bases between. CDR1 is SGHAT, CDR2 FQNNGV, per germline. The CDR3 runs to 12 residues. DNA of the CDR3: TGTGCCAGCAGCTTAACAACGGCCATTCAGTACTTC. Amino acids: CASSLTTAIQYF. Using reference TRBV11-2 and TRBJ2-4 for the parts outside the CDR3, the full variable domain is EAGVAQSPRYKIIEKRQSVAFWCNPISGHATLYWYQQILGQGPKLLIQFQNNGVVDDSQLPKDRFSAERLKGVDSTLKIQPAKLEDSAVYLCASSLTTAIQYFGAGTRLSVL.

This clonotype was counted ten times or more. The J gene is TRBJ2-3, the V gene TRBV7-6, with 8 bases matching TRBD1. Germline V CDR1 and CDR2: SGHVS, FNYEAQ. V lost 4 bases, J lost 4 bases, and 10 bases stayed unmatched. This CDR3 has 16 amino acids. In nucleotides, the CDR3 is TGTGCCAGCAGCTCCCGACAGGGGAGTGAGGCAGATACGCAGTATTTT. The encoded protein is CASSSRQGSEADTQYF.

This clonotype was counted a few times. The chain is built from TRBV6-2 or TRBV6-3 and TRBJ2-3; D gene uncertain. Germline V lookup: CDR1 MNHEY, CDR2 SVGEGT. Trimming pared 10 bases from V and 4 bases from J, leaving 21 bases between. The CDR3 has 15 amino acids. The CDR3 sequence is CATSPVSPESDTQYF. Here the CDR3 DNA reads TGTGCCACCTCCCCTGTCTCGCCGGAGTCAGATACGCAGTATTTT.

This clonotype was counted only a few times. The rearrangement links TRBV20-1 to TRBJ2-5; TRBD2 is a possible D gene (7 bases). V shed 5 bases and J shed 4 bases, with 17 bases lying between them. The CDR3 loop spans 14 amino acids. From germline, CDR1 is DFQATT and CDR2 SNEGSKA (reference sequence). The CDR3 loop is CSARSGGAGETQYF. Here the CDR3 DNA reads TGCAGTGCTCGAAGTGGGGGGGCCGGAGAGACCCAGTACTTC.

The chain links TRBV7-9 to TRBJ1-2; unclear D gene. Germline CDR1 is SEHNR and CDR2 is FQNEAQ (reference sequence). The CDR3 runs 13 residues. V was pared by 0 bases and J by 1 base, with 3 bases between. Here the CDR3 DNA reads TGTGCCAGCAGCTTAGCTAATAACTATGGCTACACCTTC. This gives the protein CASSLANNYGYTF.

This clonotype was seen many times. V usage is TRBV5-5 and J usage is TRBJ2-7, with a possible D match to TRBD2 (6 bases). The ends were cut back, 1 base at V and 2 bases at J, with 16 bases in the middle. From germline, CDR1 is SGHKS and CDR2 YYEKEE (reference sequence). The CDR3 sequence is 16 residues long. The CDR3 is CASSLISGVVPYEQYF. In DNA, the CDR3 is TGTGCCAGCAGCTTGATATCGGGGGTAGTTCCCTACGAGCAGTACTTC.

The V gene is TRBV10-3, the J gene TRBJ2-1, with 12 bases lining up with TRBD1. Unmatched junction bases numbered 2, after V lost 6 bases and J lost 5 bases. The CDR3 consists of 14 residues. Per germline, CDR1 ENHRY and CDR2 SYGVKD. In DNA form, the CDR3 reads TGTGCCATCAGGGGACAGGGGGCTAACAATGAGCAGTTCTTC. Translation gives CAIRGQGANNEQFF.

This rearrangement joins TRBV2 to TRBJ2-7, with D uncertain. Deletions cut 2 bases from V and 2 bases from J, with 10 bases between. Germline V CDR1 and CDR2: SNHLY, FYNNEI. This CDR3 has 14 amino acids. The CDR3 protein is CASSERQDPYEQYF. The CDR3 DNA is TGTGCCAGCAGTGAACGTCAGGATCCCTACGAGCAGTACTTC.

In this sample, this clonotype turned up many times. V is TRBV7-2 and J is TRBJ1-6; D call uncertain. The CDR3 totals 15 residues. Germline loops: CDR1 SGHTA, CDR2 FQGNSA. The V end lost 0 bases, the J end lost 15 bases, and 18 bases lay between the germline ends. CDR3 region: CASSLALGSTGDLHF. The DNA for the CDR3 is TGTGCCAGCAGCTTAGCGCTAGGTAGCACCGGGGACCTCCACTTT.

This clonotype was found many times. DNA for the CDR3: TGTGCCAGCAGCCCTGGGACTATCGAGGGCACCGGGGAGCTGTTTTTT. Its protein is CASSPGTIEGTGELFF. The chain links TRBV7-9 to TRBJ2-2, with 7 positions matching TRBD2. The CDR3 totals 16 residues. From germline, CDR1 is SEHNR and CDR2 FQNEAQ (reference sequence). V lost 5 bases, J lost 4 bases, and 10 bases stayed unmatched.

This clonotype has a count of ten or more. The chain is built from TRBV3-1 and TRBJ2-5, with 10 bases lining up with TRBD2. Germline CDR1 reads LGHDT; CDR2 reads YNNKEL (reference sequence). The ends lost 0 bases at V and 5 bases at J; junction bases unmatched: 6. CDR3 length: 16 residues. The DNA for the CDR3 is TGTGCCAGCAGCCAAGAAACAGCGGGGGGGCGCGAGACCCAGTACTTC. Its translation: CASSQETAGGRETQYF.